Sequencing of this TCR beta chain was carried out in a study of blood T cell repertoires in COVID-19. About the study: The United States, Italy and Spain supplied acute and convalescent COVID-19 samples. T cells, B-cell-depleted T cells, or PBMCs provided the cDNA or gDNA that served as material.

The CDR3 is made up of 15 amino acids. With V trimmed by 10 bases and J by 5 bases, 8 bases remained unmatched. Per the germline V gene, CDR1 is ENHRY and CDR2 is SYGVKD. Authors' analysis steps: Nucleated cell number was recorded as an estimate derived from reference gene primer amplification. The table came from immunoSEQ multiplex PCR; TCRdb's copy has only in-frame clones and leaves some out. Clonal size and the V and J genes are those of that table, whereas D and trimming came from the DNA. The sample includes some 200,000 clones, about 70% seen only once; the top ten take roughly 7.8%. Source material: peripheral blood. V gene TRBV10-3 combines with J gene TRBJ2-5, with 15 bases lining up with TRBD2. The TCR originated in a woman in her 50s with active or convalescent COVID-19. The CDR3 DNA reads TGTGCCACGAGGACTAGCGGGGGGGCCCAGGAGACCCAGTACTTC. Protein product: CATRTSGGAQETQYF.